The rows below give T cell receptor beta chains drawn from one sample of a study of blood T cell repertoires in COVID-19. Assay used: immunoSEQ multiplex PCR; TCRdb lists only in-frame clones, some missing. The sample has 310,000 or so clones; roughly 87% are singletons. Sequencing was performed on PBMCs or T cells enriched from blood (not recorded which). These receptors all come from a woman in her late teens or twenties who had recovered from COVID-19. CDR3s include the opening cysteine and the closing phenylalanine or tryptophan. The D gene is left open where the match is weak. Size is omitted from some rows. Given values are once, few, many or a class for expanded clones.

v_call,cdr3_length,d_call,j_call,clone_size,cdr3_nt,cdr3_aa
TRBV6-5,14,-,TRBJ1-6,many,TGTGCCTCTACGGGTAGCTCCTATAATTCACCCCTCCACTTT,CASTGSSYNSPLHF
TRBV4-3,16,-,TRBJ1-4,once,TGCGCCAGCAGCCAAGGGCGGAGCAGGGAAAATGAAAAACTGTTTTTT,CASSQGRSRENEKLFF
TRBV19,13,-,TRBJ2-7,-,TGTGCCAGTAGTATAGCGGCGGGGTACGAGCAGTACTTC,CASSIAAGYEQYF
TRBV19,14,-,TRBJ2-7,-,TGTGCCAGTAGTAAGACTGCTATCCCCTACGAGCAGTACTTC,CASSKTAIPYEQYF
TRBV3-1/TRBV3-2,21,TRBD1,TRBJ1-3,-,TGTGCCAGCAGCCAAACCCCCAACGGACAGGGGTGCGAATCGAATGGAAACACCATATATTTT,CASSQTPNGQGCESNGNTIYF
TRBV5-1,14,-,TRBJ1-2,-,TGCGCCAGCAGCTTGGGCAATGGGGGGGCTGGCTACACCTTC,CASSLGNGGAGYTF
TRBV27,14,TRBD1,TRBJ1-2,-,TGTGCCAGCAGTTTAAGACAGGGGAACTATGGCTACACCTTC,CASSLRQGNYGYTF
TRBV7-2,13,-,TRBJ1-6,-,TGTGCCAGCAGTACTGACAGTTATTCACCCCTCCACTTT,CASSTDSYSPLHF
TRBV19,15,TRBD1,TRBJ1-3,-,TGTGCCAGTAGTCCGCCCGGACAGGGAAAAAACACCATATATTTT,CASSPPGQGKNTIYF
TRBV11-3,15,-,TRBJ2-1,-,TGTGCCAGCAGCCTTAGGGGGAACTCCTACAATGAGCAGTTCTTC,CASSLRGNSYNEQFF